Presented here are 24 T cell receptor beta chains from one specimen sequenced in a study of T cells after yellow fever vaccination. TCRdb reprocessed the 5' RACE reads with MiXCR, giving one entry per CDR3 protein. The data show approximately 330,000 distinct CDR3 sequences, with under 15% seen just once and 2.5% to 4% held by the top ten. Material: CD4+ T cells sorted from PBMCs, obtained 15 days after the yellow fever booster vaccination. These receptor sequences come from a man in his late teens or twenties who received the YFV17D yellow fever vaccine.

This clonotype was counted between two and nine times. The V gene is TRBV6-2 or TRBV6-3, the J gene TRBJ1-1; 9 bases are shared with TRBD1. Germline V gene data show CDR1 as MNHEY and CDR2 as SVGEGT. The J segment lost 4 bases and the V segment lost 6 bases, leaving 3 bases of the junction unmatched. This CDR3 region has 13 residues. DNA of the CDR3: TGTGCCAGCAGGACAGGGGGAGGCACTGAAGCTTTCTTT. This encodes CASRTGGGTEAFF.

This clonotype occurred many times. The chain is built from TRBV7-2 and TRBJ1-5; D remains unclear. Germline V gives CDR1 SGHTA, CDR2 FQGNSA. CDR3 size: 12 residues. V lost 2 bases and J 4 bases, leaving 3 bases between the germline ends. CDR3: CASSLTNQPQHF. Here the CDR3 DNA reads TGTGCCAGCAGCTTAACAAATCAGCCCCAGCATTTT.

The sample holds a few counts of this clonotype. This chain links TRBV20-1 with TRBJ1-5; 8 positions agree with TRBD1. Trimming cost V 3 bases and J 13 bases; bases outside gene matches: 11. Germline V gene lookup returns CDR1 DFQATT and CDR2 SNEGSKA (reference sequence). This CDR3 region has 13 residues. CDR3 bases: TGCAGTGCTAGCCGACAGGGGCATCAGCATCAGCATTTT. Its translation is CSASRQGHQHQHF.

There are a few counts of this clonotype. The CDR3 loop reads CSAGGEKLFF. The CDR3, as DNA: TGCAGCGCGGGAGGGGAAAAACTGTTTTTT. The chain has TRBV20-1 and TRBJ1-4; D not resolved. Germline lookup yields CDR1 DFQATT and CDR2 SNEGSKA (reference sequence). The CDR3 has 10 residues.

This clonotype was seen many times. The chain joins TRBV7-2 to TRBJ1-1; TRBD1 might be the D (5 bases). CDR1 is SGHTA, CDR2 FQGNSA, per germline. V lost 0 bases, J lost 0 bases, and 8 bases lay in between. CDR3 length equals 15 residues. The CDR3: CASSLAGDLNTEAFF. The CDR3 bases are TGTGCCAGCAGCTTAGCGGGGGACTTGAACACTGAAGCTTTCTTT.

This chain joins TRBV11-2 and TRBJ2-4; 9 bases agree with TRBD1. This CDR3 comprises 13 residues. CDR1 and CDR2 (germline): SGHAT, FQNNGV. V lost 5 bases to trimming and J lost 8 bases; unmatched junction nucleotides: 4. Here the CDR3 DNA reads TGTGCCAGCAGCGGACAGGGGTGGGACATTCAGTACTTC. As protein: CASSGQGWDIQYF.

The gene calls are TRBV7-9 and TRBJ1-5; tentative D call: TRBD1 (6 bases). This CDR3 has 14 residues. V lost 4 bases to trimming and J lost 4 bases, with 11 bases between them. Per germline, CDR1 SEHNR and CDR2 FQNEAQ (reference sequence). CDR3 loop: CASSYNTGNQPQHF. The CDR3 region has the DNA TGTGCCAGCAGCTACAACACAGGGAATCAGCCCCAGCATTTT.

This clonotype was detected a few times. The V call is TRBV27, the J call TRBJ1-2; a possible D gene is TRBD1 (6 bases). Trimming stripped 8 bases from V and 8 bases from J, with 18 bases between. Germline CDR1 MNHEY, CDR2 SMNVEV (reference sequence). This CDR3 is 13 amino acids long. This chain's CDR3 is CASGVQGLWGYTF. In DNA form, the CDR3 reads TGTGCCAGCGGTGTACAGGGTCTTTGGGGCTACACCTTC.

This clonotype came up many times. The J gene is TRBJ2-7, the V gene TRBV20-1; 12 bases are a match to TRBD2. Per the germline V gene, CDR1 is DFQATT and CDR2 is SNEGSKA (reference sequence). Trimming cost V 2 bases and J 7 bases; bases outside gene matches: 6. The CDR3 extends over 14 amino acids. The CDR3 DNA sequence: TGCAGTGCTAGACCTAGCGGGGGGGCAAGGGAGCAGTACTTC. This encodes CSARPSGGAREQYF.

This clonotype was observed a handful of times. The gene calls are TRBV6-5 and TRBJ2-1, with D perhaps matching TRBD1 (5 bases). With 5 bases removed from V and 7 bases from J, the gap between germline ends came to 12 bases. CDR3 length: 13 amino acids. Germline lookup yields CDR1 MNHEY and CDR2 SVGAGI. The DNA of the CDR3 is TGTGCCAGCAGTACCCCAGGGAAAAATGAGCAGTTCTTC. Encoded protein: CASSTPGKNEQFF.

The CDR3 loop is CASSPEPGQANPVNEKLFF. The CDR3 DNA sequence: TGTGCCAGCAGCCCCGAGCCGGGACAGGCAAACCCGGTCAATGAAAAACTGTTTTTT. The chain uses TRBV13 and TRBJ1-4; 8 nucleotides align to TRBD1. The CDR3 has 19 amino acids. Trimming cost V 5 bases and J 5 bases; bases outside gene matches: 19. Germline CDR1 is PRHDT and CDR2 is FYEKMQ (reference sequence).

This clonotype was seen many times. In DNA, the CDR3 is TGTGCCAGCAGCCAAGGGGGAACGAACACCGGGGAGCTGTTTTTT. Protein sequence: CASSQGGTNTGELFF. This chain connects TRBV4-2 to TRBJ2-2, with unresolved D. Germline V gives CDR1 LGHNA, CDR2 YNFKEQ. The V end was cut by 1 base, the J end by 0 bases, with 6 bases between. CDR3 size: 15 residues.

Ten or more counts support this clonotype. The gene calls are TRBV29-1 and TRBJ2-3; D unresolved. The CDR3 consists of 14 residues. CDR1 SQVTM and CDR2 ANQGSEA come from the germline V gene. The V gene lost 5 bases and the J gene lost 3 bases, with 15 bases spanning the gap. The CDR3 loop reads CSVQFTMGTDTQYF. The CDR3 nucleotides read TGCAGCGTTCAATTCACAATGGGGACAGATACGCAGTATTTT.

The chain links TRBV5-4 to TRBJ1-2; D may be TRBD1 (5 bases). This CDR3 spans 13 amino acids. Germline V CDR1 and CDR2: SGHNT, YYREEE (reference sequence). Between the trimmed V and J ends, which lost 2 bases and 6 bases, there was a span of 11 bases. This CDR3 reads CASSFSGRNGYTF. CDR3 coding DNA: TGTGCCAGCAGCTTCTCGGGACGCAATGGCTACACCTTC.

The rearrangement uses TRBV4-3 and TRBJ2-1; no clear D gene. Trimming removed 0 bases at V and 1 base at J, with 13 bases between. Germline V gene data show CDR1 as LGHNA and CDR2 as YSLEER. The CDR3 runs to 17 residues. The CDR3 loop is CASSQEGGWNSYNEQFF. The CDR3 DNA reads TGCGCCAGCAGCCAAGAAGGTGGATGGAATTCCTACAATGAGCAGTTCTTC.

This clonotype was seen repeatedly, ten times or more. The gene calls are TRBV7-2 and TRBJ2-5, with TRBD2 matching over 11 bases. Germline CDR1 reads SGHTA; CDR2 reads FQGNSA. V dropped 1 base and J dropped 5; count of bases not matched to a gene: 3. This CDR3 spans 15 amino acids. CDR3 in DNA: TGTGCCAGCAGCTTAGTAGCGGGGGGGAGGGAGACCCAGTACTTC. Translation gives CASSLVAGGRETQYF.

The chain couples TRBV10-3 to TRBJ1-1; 7 nucleotides agree with TRBD1. The CDR3 runs 12 residues. CDR1 ENHRY and CDR2 SYGVKD come from the germline V gene. Trimming at V came to 5 bases and at J to 4 bases, leaving 1 base not matched to a gene. CDR3 amino acids: CAISRGPTEAFF. CDR3 DNA sequence: TGTGCCATCAGTAGGGGGCCCACTGAAGCTTTCTTT.

This clonotype has a handful of counts. The chain carries TRBV6-5 and TRBJ1-3, with D unresolved. Trimming shortened V by 1 base and J by 9 bases, and 10 bases separated the two germline ends. This CDR3 is 13 amino acids long. The germline V gene has CDR1 MNHEY and CDR2 SVGAGI. Here the CDR3 reads CASSYLTRGTIYF. CDR3 coding DNA: TGTGCCAGCAGTTACTTGACGAGAGGCACCATATATTTT.

This clonotype has just a few counts. The chain recombines TRBV5-1 with TRBJ1-3; D is unclear. Trimming cost V 4 bases and J 0 bases, with 11 bases left between them. The CDR3 spans 15 residues. Germline-derived CDR1 and CDR2 are SGHRS and YFSETQ. The CDR3 nucleotides are TGCGCCAGCAGCGGAGACGGCTACTCTGGAAACACCATATATTTT. Translated, it gives CASSGDGYSGNTIYF. The entire variable domain, with the rest obtained from reference TRBV5-1 and TRBJ1-3, is as follows: KAGVTQTPRYLIKTRGQQVTLSCSPISGHRSVSWYQQTPGQGLQFLFEYFSETQRNKGNFPGRFSGRQFSNSRSEMNVSTLELGDSALYLCASSGDGYSGNTIYFGEGSWLTVV.

This clonotype was picked up a small number of times. The chain links TRBV24-1 to TRBJ1-5; a weak D match, TRBD1 (5 bases). Per germline, CDR1 KGHDR and CDR2 SFDVKD. The V end lost 8 bases, the J end lost 5 bases, and 15 bases lay between the germline ends. This CDR3 spans 14 amino acids. CDR3 protein: CATISGVSYQPQHF. The DNA of the CDR3 is TGTGCCACCATTTCGGGGGTTTCCTATCAGCCCCAGCATTTT.

A few counts support this clonotype. V usage is TRBV12-3 or TRBV12-4 and J usage is TRBJ2-7; TRBD1 or TRBD2 may be the D gene (5 bases each). The length of the CDR3 is 13 residues. Between the trimmed V and J ends, which lost 0 bases and 9 bases, there was a span of 12 bases. The CDR3 DNA follows: TGTGCCAGCAGTTTAGCCGACACGGGACGGCAGTACTTC. Translation gives CASSLADTGRQYF.

This clonotype was observed a handful of times. The rearrangement uses TRBV4-1 and TRBJ2-7, with 9 bases that match TRBD1. This CDR3 is built from 16 residues. Germline V gene sequence: CDR1 MGHRA, CDR2 YSYEKL. J was trimmed by 3 bases and V by 0 bases; bases with no gene match: 6. The CDR3 DNA reads as TGCGCCAGCAGCCAAGAGGGAGACAGGGGGTTCTACGAGCAGTACTTC. It is translated as CASSQEGDRGFYEQYF.

This clonotype was seen a handful of times. The chain recombines TRBV18 with TRBJ2-7; the match to TRBD1 covers 9 bases. Per the germline V gene, CDR1 is KGHSH and CDR2 is LQKENI. The CDR3 consists of 15 residues. Unmatched junction bases numbered 8, after V lost 3 bases and J lost 5 bases. The CDR3 is CASSPQQGARDEQYF. The CDR3 DNA follows: TGTGCCAGCTCACCCCAACAGGGGGCGCGGGACGAGCAGTACTTC.

This clonotype occurred many times. J is TRBJ2-2 and V is TRBV5-1; D unclear. V shed 4 bases and J shed 6 bases, with 13 bases lying between them. The CDR3 has 14 amino acids. Per germline, CDR1 SGHRS and CDR2 YFSETQ. DNA for the CDR3: TGCGCCAGCAGCATTGCCCCAGCGTCCGGGGAGCTGTTTTTT. It is translated as CASSIAPASGELFF. The variable domain in full, completed from reference TRBV5-1 and TRBJ2-2, reads KAGVTQTPRYLIKTRGQQVTLSCSPISGHRSVSWYQQTPGQGLQFLFEYFSETQRNKGNFPGRFSGRQFSNSRSEMNVSTLELGDSALYLCASSIAPASGELFFGEGSRLTVL.